This T cell receptor (beta chain) stems from a study of blood T cell repertoires in COVID-19. Study details: Sites in the United States, Italy and Spain provided acute and convalescent COVID-19 samples. PBMCs, B-cell-depleted T cells, or T cells were the source of the cDNA or gDNA that made up the material.

Original handling: By means of reference gene primer amplification, nucleated cell counts were estimated. Repertoires were generated with immunoSEQ multiplex PCR, while TCRdb's copy carries only in-frame clones and drops some. V and J calls plus clone size are reproduced from that table; the DNA served to infer D and trimming. The sample shows nearly 350,000 clones, around nine tenths of them seen only once. Between the trimmed V and J ends, which lost 0 bases and 13 bases, there was a span of 24 bases. CDR1 and CDR2 (germline): SNHLY, FYNNEI. The CDR3 runs 16 residues. The chain uses TRBV2 and TRBJ1-2; D is perhaps TRBD1 (6 bases). The sample comprised peripheral blood. This TCR was recovered from a woman aged 70-85 years with COVID-19, enrolled during active disease. This CDR3 reads CASSEARSHHLGASTF. CDR3 DNA sequence: TGTGCCAGCAGTGAAGCGCGTTCCCACCATCTGGGGGCGAGCACCTTC.